One and the same sample provided the 13 T cell receptor beta chains below, sequenced in a study of blood T cell repertoires in COVID-19 (TCRdb year 2020). Libraries were prepared through the immunoSEQ multiplex PCR assay. TCRdb retrieved this table from immuneACCESS and kept in-frame rearrangements only. Not all clones are present; in checked studies, unresolved V genes account for under half, and no reason is known for the remainder. Counted in this sample were under 450,000 clones; roughly nine tenths of them appeared once. About 0.9% of the sample comes from the top ten. The sequencing sample was made of PBMCs or T cells enriched from blood (not recorded which). All receptors come from a woman aged 40 to 50 who had been exposed to COVID-19.

The chain combines TRBV5-4 with TRBJ1-1; 8 nucleotides agree with TRBD1. This CDR3 has 14 residues. Unmatched junction bases numbered 1, after V lost 0 bases and J lost 3 bases. Germline V gene data show CDR1 as SGHNT and CDR2 as YYREEE (reference sequence). In DNA form, the CDR3 reads TGTGCCAGCAGCTTGGACAGGGGGGACACTGAAGCTTTCTTT. Protein sequence: CASSLDRGDTEAFF.

The rearrangement joins TRBV5-4 to TRBJ2-7; 7 nucleotides match TRBD1. The CDR3 spans 15 residues. Germline lookup yields CDR1 SGHNT and CDR2 YYREEE (reference sequence). With V trimmed by 0 bases and J by 6 bases, 9 bases remained unmatched. The CDR3 nucleotides are TGTGCCAGCAGCTTGGCGGGGACAGCCTTTGGCGAGCAGTACTTC. Translation: CASSLAGTAFGEQYF. The full variable domain, rest sourced from reference TRBV5-4 and TRBJ2-7, is ETGVTQSPTHLIKTRGQQVTLRCSSQSGHNTVSWYQQALGQGPQFIFQYYREEENGRGNFPPRFSGLQFPNYSSELNVNALELDDSALYLCASSLAGTAFGEQYFGPGTRLTVT.

The chain joins TRBV5-4 to TRBJ2-5; D perhaps matches TRBD2 (6 bases). The CDR3 loop spans 14 amino acids. Trimming left V 2 bases short and J 2 bases short, with 10 bases between. The germline V gene encodes CDR1 SGHNT and CDR2 YYREEE (reference sequence). The CDR3 region has the DNA TGTGCCAGCAGCTTTCGGCGGGAACAAGAGACCCAGTACTTC. Its translation is CASSFRREQETQYF.

The chain recombines TRBV7-9 with TRBJ1-1, with D uncertain. Deletions cut 5 bases from V and 4 bases from J, with 11 bases between. Germline values: CDR1 SEHNR, CDR2 FQNEAQ (reference sequence). The CDR3 has 13 amino acids. CDR3 sequence (DNA): TGTGCCAGCAGCCCCCGGACTGGCACTGAAGCTTTCTTT. Protein sequence: CASSPRTGTEAFF.

The rearrangement uses TRBV7-6 and TRBJ1-2; tentatively, D is TRBD1 (6 bases). The CDR3 has 15 residues. V shed 0 bases and J shed 4 bases, with 12 bases lying between them. Per germline, CDR1 SGHVS and CDR2 FNYEAQ. This CDR3 reads CASSLARGAGYGYTF. CDR3 nucleotides: TGTGCCAGCAGCTTAGCCCGGGGGGCAGGCTATGGCTACACCTTC. Full variable domain (rest looked up from reference TRBV7-6 and TRBJ1-2): GAGVSQSPRYKVTKRGQDVALRCDPISGHVSLYWYRQALGQGPEFLTYFNYEAQQDKSGLPNDRFSAERPEGSISTLTIQRTEQRDSAMYRCASSLARGAGYGYTFGSGTRLTVV.

J is TRBJ1-1 and V is TRBV7-6; D remains ambiguous. Germline lookup yields CDR1 SGHVS and CDR2 FNYEAQ. The CDR3 has 13 amino acids. V dropped 1 base and J dropped 4 bases, with 7 bases sitting between them. For the CDR3, the DNA is TGTGCCAGCAGCTTAGGCCCTAGCACTGAAGCTTTCTTT. The encoded protein is CASSLGPSTEAFF.

This sequence joins TRBV11-2 and TRBJ1-2, with 7 bases lining up with TRBD1. Germline V gene sequence: CDR1 SGHAT, CDR2 FQNNGV. This CDR3 has 14 amino acids. V shed 4 bases and J 2 bases; nucleotides not matched to a gene: 4. The CDR3: CASSYTGDNYGYTF. The CDR3 DNA sequence: TGTGCCAGCAGCTACACAGGGGACAACTATGGCTACACCTTC.

The chain recombines TRBV10-2 with TRBJ1-5; D possibly corresponds to TRBD1 (6 bases). The CDR3 sequence is 15 residues long. From germline, CDR1 is WSHSY and CDR2 SAAADI. Trimming cost V 7 bases and J 2 bases, with 15 bases left between them. The CDR3 region is CASTEGGKGNQPQHF. CDR3 nucleotide sequence: TGCGCCAGCACCGAAGGGGGAAAGGGCAATCAGCCCCAGCATTTT.

The chain joins TRBV6-5 to TRBJ2-7; 8 positions agree with TRBD1. This CDR3 is 13 amino acids long. CDR1 MNHEY and CDR2 SVGAGI come from the germline V gene. J lost 4 bases, V lost 7 bases, and 6 bases had no gene match. The CDR3 is CASTPGGSYEQYF. CDR3 in DNA: TGTGCCAGCACCCCAGGGGGCTCGTACGAGCAGTACTTC.

V is TRBV5-5 and J is TRBJ2-1; 9 nucleotides match TRBD2. The CDR3 length is 16 residues. The J segment lost 4 bases and the V segment lost 4 bases, leaving 9 bases of the junction unmatched. Germline V gene sequence: CDR1 SGHKS, CDR2 YYEKEE (reference sequence). CDR3 DNA sequence: TGTGCCAGCAGCCTTCGCGGGGGGGCCGTGTACAATGAGCAGTTCTTC. It specifies CASSLRGGAVYNEQFF.

This sequence joins TRBV3-1 (or the pseudogene TRBV3-2) and TRBJ1-6, with D possibly TRBD1 on 5 matching bases. Germline V gene data show CDR1 as LGHDT and CDR2 as YNNKEL (reference sequence). The CDR3 spans 14 residues. The V end was cut by 6 bases, the J end by 8 bases, with 14 bases between. CDR3 amino acids: CASSFRGGDSPLHF. Here the CDR3 DNA reads TGTGCCAGCAGTTTCCGGGGGGGAGATTCACCCCTCCACTTT.

This clone was counted between two and nine times. This sample includes further DNA sequences coding for the same CDR3. The chain combines TRBV2 with TRBJ2-3, with a possible D match to TRBD1 (6 bases). In germline, CDR1 is SNHLY, CDR2 FYNNEI. The CDR3 is 12 residues long. V gave up 5 bases and J gave up 6 bases, with 9 bases separating them. CDR3 amino acids: CASSPTGDTQYF. For the CDR3, the DNA is TGTGCCAGCAGTCCCACAGGGGATACGCAGTATTTT.

V is TRBV15 and J is TRBJ1-5, with D perhaps TRBD1 (6 bases). V was trimmed by 2 bases and J by 7 bases, leaving 15 bases between them. The CDR3 is made up of 15 amino acids. Germline-derived CDR1 and CDR2 are LNHNV and YYDKDF (reference sequence). The CDR3 reads CATSRYRESGQPQHF. The CDR3 bases are TGTGCCACCAGCAGATACAGGGAGTCAGGGCAGCCCCAGCATTTT.